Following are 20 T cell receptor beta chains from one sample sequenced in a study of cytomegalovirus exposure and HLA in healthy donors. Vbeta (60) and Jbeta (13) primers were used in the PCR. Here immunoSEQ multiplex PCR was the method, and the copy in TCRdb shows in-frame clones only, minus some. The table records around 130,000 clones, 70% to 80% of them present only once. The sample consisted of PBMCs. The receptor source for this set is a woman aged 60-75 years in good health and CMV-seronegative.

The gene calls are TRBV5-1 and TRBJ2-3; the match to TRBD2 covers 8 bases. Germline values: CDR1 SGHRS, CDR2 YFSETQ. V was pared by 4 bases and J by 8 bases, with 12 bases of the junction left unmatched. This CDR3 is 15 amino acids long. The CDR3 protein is CASSPDPPAGGTQYF. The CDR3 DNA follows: TGCGCCAGCAGCCCCGACCCGCCGGCGGGAGGTACGCAGTATTTT.

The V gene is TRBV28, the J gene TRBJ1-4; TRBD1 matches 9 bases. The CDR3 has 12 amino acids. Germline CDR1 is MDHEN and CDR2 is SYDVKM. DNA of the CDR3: TGTGCAGCCACAGAACAGGGGGCGAAACTGTTTTTT. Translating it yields CAATEQGAKLFF.

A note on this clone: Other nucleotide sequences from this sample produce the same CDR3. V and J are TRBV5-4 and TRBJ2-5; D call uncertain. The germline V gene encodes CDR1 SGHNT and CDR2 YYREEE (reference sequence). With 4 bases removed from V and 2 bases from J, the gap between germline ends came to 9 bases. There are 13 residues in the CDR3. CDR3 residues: CASSAGDQETQYF. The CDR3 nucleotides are TGTGCCAGCAGCGCCGGTGATCAAGAGACCCAGTACTTC.

CDR3 in amino acids: CASSYSGTGLYEQYF. For the CDR3, the DNA is TGTGCCAGCAGTTACTCCGGGACAGGGCTGTACGAGCAGTACTTC. V gene TRBV6-5 combines with J gene TRBJ2-7; 9 positions agree with TRBD1. Unmatched junction bases numbered 4, after V lost 0 bases and J lost 4 bases. CDR1 MNHEY and CDR2 SVGAGI come from the germline V gene. The CDR3 sequence is 15 residues long.

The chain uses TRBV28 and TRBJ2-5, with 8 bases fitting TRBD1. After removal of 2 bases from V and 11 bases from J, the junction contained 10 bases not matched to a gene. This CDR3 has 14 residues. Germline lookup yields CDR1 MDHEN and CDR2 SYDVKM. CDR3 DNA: TGTGCCAGCAGTTTAACAGACAGGGGCGGGGAGCAGTACTTC. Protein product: CASSLTDRGGEQYF. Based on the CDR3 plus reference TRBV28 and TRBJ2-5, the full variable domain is DVKVTQSSRYLVKRTGEKVFLECVQDMDHENMFWYRQDPGLGLRLIYFSYDVKMKEKGDIPEGYSVSREKKERFSLILESASTNQTSMYLCASSLTDRGGEQYFGPGTRLLVL.

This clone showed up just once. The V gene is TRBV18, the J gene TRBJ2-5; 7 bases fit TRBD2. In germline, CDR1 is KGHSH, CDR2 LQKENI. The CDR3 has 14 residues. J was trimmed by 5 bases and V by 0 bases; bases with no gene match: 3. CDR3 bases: TGTGCCAGCTCACCACCGGGGGGGAAGGAGACCCAGTACTTC. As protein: CASSPPGGKETQYF.

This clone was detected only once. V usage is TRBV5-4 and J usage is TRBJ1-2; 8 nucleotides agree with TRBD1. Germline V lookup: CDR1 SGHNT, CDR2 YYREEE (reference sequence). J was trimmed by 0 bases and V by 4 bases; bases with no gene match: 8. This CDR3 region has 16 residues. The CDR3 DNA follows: TGTGCCAGCAGCGGACCAGGGGGCCCGCCTAACTATGGCTACACCTTC. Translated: CASSGPGGPPNYGYTF. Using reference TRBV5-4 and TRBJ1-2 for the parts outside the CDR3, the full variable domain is ETGVTQSPTHLIKTRGQQVTLRCSSQSGHNTVSWYQQALGQGPQFIFQYYREEENGRGNFPPRFSGLQFPNYSSELNVNALELDDSALYLCASSGPGGPPNYGYTFGSGTRLTVV.

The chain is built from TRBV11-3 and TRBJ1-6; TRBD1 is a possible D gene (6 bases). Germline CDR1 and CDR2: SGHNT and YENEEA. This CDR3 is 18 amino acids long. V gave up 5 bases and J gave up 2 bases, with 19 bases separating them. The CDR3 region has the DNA TGTGCCAGCAGCGTAGCCGGGGGGCCCCGGGCCTATAATTCACCCCTCCACTTT. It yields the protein CASSVAGGPRAYNSPLHF.

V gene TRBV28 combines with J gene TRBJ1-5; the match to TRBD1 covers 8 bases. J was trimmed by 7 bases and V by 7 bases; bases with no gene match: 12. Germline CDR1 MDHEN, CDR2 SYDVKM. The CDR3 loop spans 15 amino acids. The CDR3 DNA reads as TGTGCCAGCAAAATCACCTCAGGGGGCTGGCAGCCCCAGCATTTT. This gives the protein CASKITSGGWQPQHF.

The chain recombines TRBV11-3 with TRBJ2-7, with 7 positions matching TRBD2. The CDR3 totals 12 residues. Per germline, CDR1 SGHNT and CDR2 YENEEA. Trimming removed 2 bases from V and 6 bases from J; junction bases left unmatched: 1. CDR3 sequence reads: CASSLTGGEQYF. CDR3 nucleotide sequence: TGTGCCAGCAGCTTAACGGGAGGCGAGCAGTACTTC.

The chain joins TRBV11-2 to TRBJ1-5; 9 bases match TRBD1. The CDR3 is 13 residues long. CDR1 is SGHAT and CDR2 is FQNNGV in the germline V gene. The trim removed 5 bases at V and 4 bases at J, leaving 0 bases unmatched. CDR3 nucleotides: TGTGCCAGCAGCGGACAGGGGAATCAGCCCCAGCATTTT. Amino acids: CASSGQGNQPQHF.

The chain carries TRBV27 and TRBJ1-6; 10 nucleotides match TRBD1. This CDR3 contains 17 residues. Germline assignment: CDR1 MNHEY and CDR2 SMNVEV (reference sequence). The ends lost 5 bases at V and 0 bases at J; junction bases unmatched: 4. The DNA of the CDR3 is TGTGCCAGCAGTGGAGGGACAGGGGTCTCCTATAATTCACCCCTCCACTTT. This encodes CASSGGTGVSYNSPLHF.

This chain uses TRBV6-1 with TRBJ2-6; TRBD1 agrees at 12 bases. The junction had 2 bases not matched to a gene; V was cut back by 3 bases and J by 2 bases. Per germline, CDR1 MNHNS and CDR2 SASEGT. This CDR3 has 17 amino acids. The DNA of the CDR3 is TGTGCCAGCAGTGACCGGGACAGGGGGCCTGGGGCCAACGTCCTGACTTTC. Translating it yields CASSDRDRGPGANVLTF.

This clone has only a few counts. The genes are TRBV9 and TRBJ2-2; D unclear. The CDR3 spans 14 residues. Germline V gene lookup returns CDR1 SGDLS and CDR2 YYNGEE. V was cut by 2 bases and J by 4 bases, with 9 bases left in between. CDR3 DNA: TGTGCCAGCAGCGTGGTTCCGGGCACCGGGGAGCTGTTTTTT. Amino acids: CASSVVPGTGELFF.

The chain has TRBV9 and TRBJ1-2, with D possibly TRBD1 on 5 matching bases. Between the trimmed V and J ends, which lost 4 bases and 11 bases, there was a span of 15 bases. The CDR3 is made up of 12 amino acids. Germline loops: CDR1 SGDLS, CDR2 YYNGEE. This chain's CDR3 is CASSTQGFRYTF. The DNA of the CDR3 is TGTGCCAGCAGCACCCAGGGTTTTAGGTACACCTTC.

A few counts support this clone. CDR3 in amino acids: CASSFGTDNQPQHF. The DNA of the CDR3 is TGTGCCAGCAGCTTCGGGACAGATAATCAGCCCCAGCATTTT. The chain joins TRBV5-6 to TRBJ1-5, with 7 bases fitting TRBD1. This CDR3 region has 14 residues. The ends lost 2 bases at V and 4 bases at J; junction bases unmatched: 3. Germline V gene lookup returns CDR1 SGHDT and CDR2 YYEEEE.

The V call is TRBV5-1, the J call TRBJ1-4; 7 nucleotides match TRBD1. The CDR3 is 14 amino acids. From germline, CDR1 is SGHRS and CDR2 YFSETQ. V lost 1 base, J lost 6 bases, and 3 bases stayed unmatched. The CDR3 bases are TGCGCCAGCAGCTTGACCGGGACAGATGAAAAACTGTTTTTT. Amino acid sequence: CASSLTGTDEKLFF.

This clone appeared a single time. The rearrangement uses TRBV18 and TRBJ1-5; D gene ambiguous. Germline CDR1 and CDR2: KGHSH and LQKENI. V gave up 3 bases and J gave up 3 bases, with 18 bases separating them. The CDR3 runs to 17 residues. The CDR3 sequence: CASSPEAGLRTNQPQHF. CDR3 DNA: TGTGCCAGCTCACCCGAAGCGGGATTGAGGACCAATCAGCCCCAGCATTTT.

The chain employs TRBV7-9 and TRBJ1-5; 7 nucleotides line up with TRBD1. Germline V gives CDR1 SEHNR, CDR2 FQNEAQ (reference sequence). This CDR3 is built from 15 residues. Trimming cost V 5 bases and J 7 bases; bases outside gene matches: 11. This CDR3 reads CASSPHRDSGQPQHF. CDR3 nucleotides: TGTGCCAGCAGCCCGCACCGGGACAGTGGACAGCCCCAGCATTTT.

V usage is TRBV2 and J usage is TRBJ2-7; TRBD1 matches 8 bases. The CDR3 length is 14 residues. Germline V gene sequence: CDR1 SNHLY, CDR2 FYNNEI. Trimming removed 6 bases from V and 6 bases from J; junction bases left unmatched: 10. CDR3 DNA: TGTGCCAGCAGAGACCAAAGGGGGACAGGCGAGCAGTACTTC. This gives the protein CASRDQRGTGEQYF.